The 30 T cell receptor beta chains presented below share a single source sample, sequenced in a study of OX40 agonist ivuxolimab in advanced cancers. Using immunoSEQ multiplex PCR, the repertoire was profiled, and TCRdb retains in-frame clones only, with some absent. The sample has just under 100,000 clones, roughly 94% seen once; the top ten hold about 0.19%. The input for sequencing was CD4+ or CD8+ T cells sorted from blood, taken in a trial of the OX40 agonist ivuxolimab. The receptor set was obtained from an adult with an advanced solid tumor such as melanoma, head and neck, liver or kidney cancer.

As DNA, the CDR3 is TGTGCCAGCCTTTTCGCACAGGGCCACGAGCAGTACTTC. Residues: CASLFAQGHEQYF. This chain connects TRBV6-1 to TRBJ2-7, with D tentatively TRBD1 (6 bases). The length of the CDR3 is 13 residues. V dropped 8 bases and J dropped 5 bases, with 16 bases sitting between them. Germline CDR1 and CDR2: MNHNS and SASEGT.

This clone was recorded once. The genes are TRBV7-8 and TRBJ1-2; D remains ambiguous. Trimming removed 5 bases from V and 3 bases from J, with 10 bases in between. The V gene's germline CDR1 is SGHVS and CDR2 FQNEAQ. This CDR3 spans 13 amino acids. CDR3 loop: CASSHRADYGYTF. CDR3 bases: TGTGCCAGCAGCCACCGGGCTGACTATGGCTACACCTTC. Variable domain in full (rest from reference TRBV7-8 and TRBJ1-2): GAGVSQSPRYKVAKRGQDVALRCDPISGHVSLFWYQQALGQGPEFLTYFQNEAQLDKSGLPSDRFFAERPEGSVSTLKIQRTQQEDSAVYLCASSHRADYGYTFGSGTRLTVV.

The rearrangement uses TRBV18 and TRBJ1-3; TRBD1 matches at 9 bases. The junction had 3 bases not matched to a gene; V was cut back by 3 bases and J by 0 bases. The length of the CDR3 is 16 residues. The germline gives CDR1 KGHSH, CDR2 LQKENI. CDR3 nucleotides: TGTGCCAGCTCACCCTCACAGGGGGCCTCTGGAAACACCATATATTTT. Translating gives CASSPSQGASGNTIYF.

The chain combines TRBV7-9 with TRBJ2-7; 8 positions agree with TRBD2. With 1 base clipped from V and 3 bases from J, the junction kept 8 bases outside the gene matches. The CDR3 runs 16 residues. Germline values: CDR1 SEHNR, CDR2 FQNEAQ (reference sequence). The CDR3: CASSLGSGGRIYEQYF. As DNA, the CDR3 is TGTGCCAGCAGCTTAGGTTCAGGCGGGAGGATCTACGAGCAGTACTTC.

In regard to this clone: An end of the junction differs from the germline gene, which may be a read error. Other DNA sequences in this sample translate to the same CDR3. In DNA, the CDR3 is TGTGCCAGCAGCGTAGAACAGGGGAACACTGAAGCCTTCTTT. Protein product: CASSVEQGNTEAFF. The rearrangement joins TRBV9 to TRBJ1-1; 7 bases map to TRBD1. The CDR3 is made up of 14 amino acids. Germline values: CDR1 SGDLS, CDR2 YYNGEE.

The V gene is TRBV28, the J gene TRBJ2-7; tentative D call: TRBD2 (6 bases). V shed 0 bases and J shed 3 bases, with 12 bases lying between them. This CDR3 is built from 15 residues. The V gene's germline CDR1 is MDHEN and CDR2 SYDVKM. CDR3 bases: TGTGCCAGCAGTTTATGGTTAGCGGAAGTCTACGAGCAGTACTTC. Encoded protein: CASSLWLAEVYEQYF.

The CDR3 DNA sequence: TGTGCCAGCAGCCCCGACAGGGGGAGACACTACGAGCAGTACTTC. It codes for CASSPDRGRHYEQYF. The chain is built from TRBV7-2 and TRBJ2-7, with 9 bases lining up with TRBD1. Per germline, CDR1 SGHTA and CDR2 FQGNSA. With 5 bases clipped from V and 3 bases from J, the junction kept 8 bases outside the gene matches. This CDR3 comprises 15 residues.

The chain recombines TRBV11-2 with TRBJ1-1; tentatively, D is TRBD1 (6 bases). This CDR3 spans 14 amino acids. Germline loops: CDR1 SGHAT, CDR2 FQNNGV. The germline V and J ends were trimmed by 5 bases and 4 bases, with 14 bases remaining between them. The CDR3 DNA follows: TGTGCCAGCAGCGCCAACAGGGTTGGCACTGAAGCTTTCTTT. Protein: CASSANRVGTEAFF.

The V and J genes are TRBV6-5 and TRBJ1-5; tentative D call: TRBD1 (5 bases). The CDR3 totals 15 residues. Germline CDR1 and CDR2: MNHEY and SVGAGI. V dropped 0 bases and J dropped 4 bases, with 10 bases sitting between them. CDR3 nucleotides: TGTGCCAGCAGTTACTCGGTCAACAGGAATCAGCCCCAGCATTTT. This gives the protein CASSYSVNRNQPQHF.

J is TRBJ2-1 and V is TRBV7-2, with 9 bases aligning to TRBD2. Per germline, CDR1 SGHTA and CDR2 FQGNSA. V dropped 1 base and J dropped 7; count of bases not matched to a gene: 8. The CDR3 is made up of 16 amino acids. CDR3 DNA sequence: TGTGCCAGCAGCTTAGGCGGGCGGGAGGGCCAGAATGAGCAGTTCTTC. It translates to CASSLGGREGQNEQFF.

The chain uses TRBV27 and TRBJ2-2; 7 bases line up with TRBD1. CDR1 MNHEY and CDR2 SMNVEV come from the germline V gene (reference sequence). After removal of 5 bases from V and 4 bases from J, the junction contained 4 bases not matched to a gene. The CDR3 extends over 14 amino acids. CDR3 sequence (DNA): TGTGCCAGCAGTCTAACAGGGGCCACCGGGGAGCTGTTTTTT. It codes for CASSLTGATGELFF.

This chain connects TRBV4-1 to TRBJ2-2, with no clear D. The CDR3 is made up of 18 amino acids. CDR1 and CDR2 from the germline V gene are MGHRA and YSYEKL. Trimming shortened V by 0 bases and J by 0 bases, and 14 bases separated the two germline ends. CDR3 bases: TGCGCCAGCAGCCAAGAGGCCCCCCCCGCTGCGAACACCGGGGAGCTGTTTTTT. This codes for CASSQEAPPAANTGELFF.

This clone appeared once. The V gene is TRBV18, the J gene TRBJ2-1, with TRBD1 matching over 10 bases. The CDR3 runs to 15 residues. With 6 bases clipped from V and 8 bases from J, the junction kept 10 bases outside the gene matches. The germline V gene has CDR1 KGHSH and CDR2 LQKENI. Here the CDR3 DNA reads TGTGCCAGCTCGCCCGGGACAGGGGTGGGTTATGAGCAGTTCTTC. As protein: CASSPGTGVGYEQFF.

The chain couples TRBV28 to TRBJ2-3, with 12 bases matching TRBD2. Germline-derived CDR1 and CDR2 are MDHEN and SYDVKM. With 8 bases clipped from V and 3 bases from J, the junction kept 9 bases outside the gene matches. The CDR3 is made up of 16 amino acids. The CDR3 here is CASHQGLAGGTDTQYF. The CDR3 DNA sequence: TGTGCCAGCCATCAAGGCCTAGCGGGAGGGACAGATACGCAGTATTTT.

The V gene is TRBV10-3, the J gene TRBJ2-3, with 12 bases lining up with TRBD2. The CDR3 is 17 amino acids. The trim removed 11 bases at V and 2 bases at J, leaving 14 bases unmatched. Looked up from germline, CDR1 is ENHRY and CDR2 is SYGVKD. The CDR3 DNA is TGTGCCTCCCGGGGGGTGACTAGCGGGAGTTTCACAGATACGCAGTATTTT. Its translation is CASRGVTSGSFTDTQYF.

This clone came up once. V is TRBV7-3 and J is TRBJ2-3; TRBD1 matches at 8 bases. The CDR3 sequence is 13 residues long. Germline CDR1 and CDR2: SGHTA and FQGTGA. Unmatched junction bases numbered 7, after V lost 5 bases and J lost 9 bases. CDR3 sequence: CASSPAGGLTQYF. The CDR3 DNA sequence: TGTGCCAGCAGCCCAGCAGGGGGCCTCACGCAGTATTTT.

The chain recombines TRBV6-1 with TRBJ1-5; D is unclear. CDR1 and CDR2 (germline): MNHNS, SASEGT. Trimming pared 6 bases from V and 3 bases from J, leaving 6 bases between. The CDR3 extends over 12 amino acids. The CDR3, as DNA: TGTGCCAGCAGGGATCCCAATCAGCCCCAGCATTTT. Translation gives CASRDPNQPQHF.

The chain couples TRBV29-1 to TRBJ1-6; TRBD1 agrees at 8 bases. From germline, CDR1 is SQVTM and CDR2 ANQGSEA. The trim removed 7 bases at V and 9 bases at J, leaving 8 bases unmatched. The CDR3 runs to 13 residues. CDR3 DNA sequence: TGCAGCGCACAGACAGGGGACGGTTCACCCCTCCACTTT. It codes for CSAQTGDGSPLHF. The variable domain in full, with the rest retrieved from reference TRBV29-1 and TRBJ1-6, is SAVISQKPSRDICQRGTSLTIQCQVDSQVTMMFWYRQQPGQSLTLIATANQGSEATYESGFVIDKFPISRPNLTFSTLTVSNMSPEDSSIYLCSAQTGDGSPLHFGNGTRLTVT.

The J gene is TRBJ2-3, the V gene TRBV19; D not certain. This CDR3 region has 15 residues. Germline CDR1 and CDR2: LNHDA and SQIVND (reference sequence). V was clipped by 3 bases and J by 0 bases, with 10 bases between them. The CDR3 nucleotides are TGTGCCAGTAGTATCAACGGGTTTAGCACAGATACGCAGTATTTT. This sequence encodes CASSINGFSTDTQYF.

J is TRBJ1-5 and V is TRBV10-3; 7 bases are a match to TRBD1. Germline values: CDR1 ENHRY, CDR2 SYGVKD. V was pared by 4 bases and J by 4 bases, with 1 base of the junction left unmatched. The CDR3 is 13 residues long. The DNA for the CDR3 is TGTGCCATCAGTGCAGGGGGAAATCAGCCCCAGCATTTT. Protein sequence: CAISAGGNQPQHF.

The chain employs TRBV5-1 and TRBJ1-4, with 7 bases aligning to TRBD1. Germline assignment: CDR1 SGHRS and CDR2 YFSETQ. The V gene end was trimmed by 4 bases and the J gene end by 7 bases; junction bases not matched to a gene: 16. This CDR3 comprises 17 residues. The CDR3 DNA sequence: TGCGCCAGCAGCGCCCTCCCCTGGACAGGCCTTGGTGAAAAACTGTTTTTT. The encoded protein is CASSALPWTGLGEKLFF.

In its sample, this clone was seen once. V gene TRBV28 combines with J gene TRBJ1-1; TRBD1 aligns across 7 bases. The CDR3 consists of 16 residues. Germline CDR1 MDHEN, CDR2 SYDVKM. Losses at the gene ends were 1 base for V and 1 base for J; bases not matched to a gene: 6. The CDR3 nucleotides are TGTGCCAGCAGTTTATCGTGGACAGGAGAGAACACTGAAGCTTTCTTT. This translates into CASSLSWTGENTEAFF.

The rearrangement links TRBV5-6 to TRBJ2-1; TRBD1 is a possible D gene (5 bases). V was shortened by 2 bases and J by 10 bases, with 13 bases between the two germline ends. The CDR3 runs to 13 residues. Germline CDR1 is SGHDT and CDR2 is YYEEEE. The CDR3 is CASSFWGLDEQFF. CDR3 nucleotide sequence: TGTGCCAGCAGCTTTTGGGGCTTGGACGAGCAGTTCTTC.

This chain joins TRBV6-6 and TRBJ1-5, with TRBD1 as a possible D gene (5 bases). This CDR3 region has 15 residues. V was shortened by 2 bases and J by 4 bases, with 12 bases between the two germline ends. Germline-derived CDR1 and CDR2 are MNHNY and SVGAGI (reference sequence). The CDR3 nucleotides read TGTGCCAGCAGTTACACCGGGGACGGTAATCAGCCCCAGCATTTT. This encodes CASSYTGDGNQPQHF.

This chain joins TRBV15 and TRBJ2-5, with D unresolved. Trimming removed 0 bases at V and 6 bases at J, with 17 bases between. The germline V gene encodes CDR1 LNHNV and CDR2 YYDKDF (reference sequence). The CDR3 loop spans 16 amino acids. The CDR3 DNA follows: TGTGCCACCAGCAGAGAGGGATTGGGGTTCCGAAAGACCCAGTACTTC. Translated: CATSREGLGFRKTQYF.

V usage is TRBV28 and J usage is TRBJ2-7, with unresolved D. Germline CDR1 is MDHEN and CDR2 is SYDVKM. This CDR3 spans 11 amino acids. The V gene lost 3 bases and the J gene lost 3 bases, with 3 bases spanning the gap. CDR3 bases: TGTGCCAGCAGTTTCCTCTACGAGCAGTACTTC. Its translation: CASSFLYEQYF.

This chain connects TRBV5-1 to TRBJ2-7; TRBD1 matches at 7 bases. The CDR3 extends over 17 amino acids. Trimming at V came to 0 bases and at J to 4 bases, leaving 13 bases not matched to a gene. Germline V gene data show CDR1 as SGHRS and CDR2 as YFSETQ. The CDR3 is CASSLVSWRQGVYEQYF. In DNA form, the CDR3 reads TGCGCCAGCAGCTTGGTGTCCTGGCGGCAGGGGGTATACGAGCAGTACTTC.

The chain combines TRBV6-1 with TRBJ2-7, with D unclear. V was clipped by 0 bases and J by 5 bases, with 11 bases between them. Germline CDR1 reads MNHNS; CDR2 reads SASEGT. The CDR3 has 14 residues. CDR3 sequence: CASSEAWGTNEQYF. The CDR3 DNA is TGTGCCAGCAGTGAAGCCTGGGGAACCAACGAGCAGTACTTC.

V gene TRBV7-9 combines with J gene TRBJ1-3; TRBD1 matches 10 bases. The CDR3 spans 15 residues. The V segment lost 4 bases and the J segment 3 bases; nucleotides outside the gene matches: 3. Per germline, CDR1 SEHNR and CDR2 FQNEAQ (reference sequence). CDR3 in amino acids: CASSYGTGVGNTIYF. The CDR3 DNA reads as TGTGCCAGCAGCTACGGGACAGGGGTTGGAAACACCATATATTTT.

This clone was detected only once. The chain combines TRBV6-6 with TRBJ1-5; D call uncertain. This CDR3 spans 16 amino acids. Germline values: CDR1 MNHNY, CDR2 SVGAGI (reference sequence). The V end lost 8 bases, the J end lost 3 bases, and 20 bases lay between the germline ends. The CDR3 is CASGSRVRTFNQPQHF. CDR3 sequence (DNA): TGTGCCAGCGGGTCCCGAGTGAGGACCTTCAATCAGCCCCAGCATTTT.